This TCR beta chain was captured by sequencing in a study of CD8 T cells in ankylosing spondylitis. On this clonotype: The antigen remains unidentified.

Molecular-barcoded quantitative 5'-RACE produced these TCR beta libraries. In TCRdb, the 5' RACE reads were re-called with MiXCR into one record per CDR3 protein. This sample has fewer than 550,000 distinct CDR3 sequences, with about 5% found just once. This CDR3 contains 15 residues. Trimming cost V 4 bases and J 7 bases, with 14 bases left between them. Germline V gene data show CDR1 as SGHAT and CDR2 as FQNNGV. Study-wide findings and caveats: Typical of ankylosing spondylitis blood, it appeared, was a TCR beta motif of about eight highly homologous variants.

The sample comprised blood, either unsorted or a sorted T cell fraction (not recorded which). This rearrangement joins TRBV11-2 to TRBJ1-6, with a possible D match to TRBD1 (5 bases). The clonotype originates from a male donor with ankylosing spondylitis. CDR3 in amino acids: CASSWTPAGNSPLHF. CDR3 in DNA: TGTGCCAGCAGCTGGACCCCAGCAGGGAATTCACCCCTCCACTTT.